The sequence of this TCR beta chain was determined in a study of cytomegalovirus exposure and HLA in healthy donors. Study context: A prior analysis found about 110 million unique TCR beta sequences from around 180 million T cells. Study outcomes and limitations: By HLA locus, TCR association rates varied in a later analysis, with DRB1 showing the most and HLA-C the fewest.

Germline V gene sequence: CDR1 KGHSH, CDR2 LQKENI. The V segment lost 3 bases and the J segment 1 base; nucleotides outside the gene matches: 0. CDR3 length equals 14 residues. About this clone: Its antigen remains unidentified.

In the PCR, 60 Vbeta and 13 Jbeta primers were used. Original analysis: Roughly 11 million shared chains were among the roughly 78 million unique TCR beta chains that a later analysis counted. Sequencing used immunoSEQ multiplex PCR; TCRdb keeps in-frame clones, though not all of them. For V, J and clone size, that table is used; D and trimming come from the DNA. This sample has over 150,000 clones, with more than 70% found just once. This chain joins TRBV18 and TRBJ1-5; TRBD1 matches at 7 bases. This TCR was recovered from a man in his thirties or forties in good health and CMV-seropositive. Specimen: PBMCs. This CDR3 is CASSPGQSNQPQHF. In DNA form, the CDR3 reads TGTGCCAGCTCACCGGGACAGAGCAATCAGCCCCAGCATTTT. Together with reference TRBV18 and TRBJ1-5, the CDR3 gives the full variable domain: NAGVMQNPRHLVRRRGQEARLRCSPMKGHSHVYWYRQLPEEGLKFMVYLQKENIIDESGMPKERFSAEFPKEGPSILRIQQVVRGDSAAYFCASSPGQSNQPQHFGDGTRLSIL.